The 3 T cell receptor beta chains in this list originate from one sample, sequenced in a study of blood T cell repertoires in COVID-19. Only in-frame clones appear in the TCRdb table, and some are missing; sequencing was by immunoSEQ multiplex PCR. The table has over 85,000 clones, about 72% seen once. The sample taken for sequencing was peripheral blood. These receptors originate from a man between 60 and 70 years old with active or convalescent COVID-19.

The rearrangement links TRBV27 to TRBJ1-5, with D maybe TRBD1 (5 bases). Germline V gene data show CDR1 as MNHEY and CDR2 as SMNVEV (reference sequence). This CDR3 spans 17 amino acids. Trimming pared 10 bases from V and 1 base from J, leaving 23 bases between. Written as DNA, the CDR3 is TGTGCCACCTCGTTGGAGGGGAAGGGAAGGAGCAATCAGCCCCAGCATTTT. Its translation: CATSLEGKGRSNQPQHF.

This clone has just one count. The chain combines TRBV18 with TRBJ2-2, with a tentative D call TRBD1 (6 bases). Trimming took off 0 bases at V and 5 bases at J, with 16 bases between the two ends. This CDR3 is 17 amino acids long. From germline, CDR1 is KGHSH and CDR2 LQKENI. The CDR3 coding sequence is TGTGCCAGCTCACCACCGAATCGCAGGGGACGTACCGGGGAGCTGTTTTTT. It specifies CASSPPNRRGRTGELFF. Variable domain in full (rest from reference TRBV18 and TRBJ2-2): NAGVMQNPRHLVRRRGQEARLRCSPMKGHSHVYWYRQLPEEGLKFMVYLQKENIIDESGMPKERFSAEFPKEGPSILRIQQVVRGDSAAYFCASSPPNRRGRTGELFFGEGSRLTVL.

V gene TRBV29-1 combines with J gene TRBJ2-7, with 10 bases that match TRBD2. The CDR3 is 15 amino acids. Germline V CDR1 and CDR2: SQVTM, ANQGSEA. V gave up 6 bases and J gave up 3 bases; unmatched junction bases: 11. Here the CDR3 DNA reads TGCAGCGTCGCCCCGCTAGCGGGAGACTACTACGAGCAGTACTTC. It encodes CSVAPLAGDYYEQYF.